The 6 T cell receptor beta chains in this list originate from one sample, sequenced in a study of cytomegalovirus exposure and HLA in healthy donors. Amplification used 60 Vbeta primers and 13 Jbeta primers. The assay was immunoSEQ multiplex PCR, and TCRdb's table has in-frame clones only and misses some. The sample comprises approximately 170,000 clones, roughly 80% of which are singletons, and approximately 2.2% rests with the top ten. Sequencing input: PBMCs. Source of these receptors: a male donor in good health and CMV-seronegative.

This chain uses TRBV19 with TRBJ2-7; TRBD2 aligns across 10 bases. V gave up 5 bases and J gave up 2 bases; unmatched junction bases: 9. This CDR3 is 16 amino acids long. Per the germline V gene, CDR1 is LNHDA and CDR2 is SQIVND (reference sequence). CDR3 sequence reads: CASSLSGGLATYEQYF. DNA of the CDR3: TGTGCCAGTAGTCTCTCGGGGGGACTAGCGACCTACGAGCAGTACTTC. The full variable domain, in which reference TRBV19 and TRBJ2-7 provide the parts outside the CDR3, is DGGITQSPKYLFRKEGQNVTLSCEQNLNHDAMYWYRQDPGQGLRLIYYSQIVNDFQKGDIAEGYSVSREKKESFPLTVTSAQKNPTAFYLCASSLSGGLATYEQYFGPGTRLTVT.

V usage is TRBV28 and J usage is TRBJ2-7; D gene uncertain. The CDR3 spans 12 residues. V lost 6 bases, J lost 4 bases, and 10 bases lay in between. CDR1 and CDR2 from the germline V gene are MDHEN and SYDVKM. CDR3 DNA: TGTGCCAGCAGCCTCGTTAGATACGAGCAGTACTTC. Translation gives CASSLVRYEQYF. The whole variable domain, remainder taken from reference TRBV28 and TRBJ2-7, is DVKVTQSSRYLVKRTGEKVFLECVQDMDHENMFWYRQDPGLGLRLIYFSYDVKMKEKGDIPEGYSVSREKKERFSLILESASTNQTSMYLCASSLVRYEQYFGPGTRLTVT.

The chain uses TRBV30 and TRBJ2-7; perhaps TRBD1 as D (5 bases). V dropped 1 base and J dropped 6 bases, with 28 bases sitting between them. Germline V gene data show CDR1 as GTSNPN and CDR2 as SVGIG (reference sequence). The CDR3 runs to 18 residues. CDR3: CAWSALTPGANPLGEQYF. The CDR3 nucleotides read TGTGCCTGGAGTGCCCTGACCCCTGGGGCAAACCCGCTAGGCGAGCAGTACTTC. Together with reference TRBV30 and TRBJ2-7, the CDR3 gives the full variable domain: SQTIHQWPATLVQPVGSPLSLECTVEGTSNPNLYWYRQAAGRGLQLLFYSVGIGQISSEVPQNLSASRPQDRQFILSSKKLLLSDSGFYLCAWSALTPGANPLGEQYFGPGTRLTVT.

This clone has just a few counts. The chain carries TRBV30 and TRBJ2-5, with TRBD2 identical over 7 bases. Germline V gene data show CDR1 as GTSNPN and CDR2 as SVGIG (reference sequence). With V trimmed by 4 bases and J by 11 bases, 7 bases remained unmatched. The CDR3 covers 11 residues. The CDR3 nucleotides are TGTGCCTGGACCGACCTGCGGGAGCAGTACTTC. Translated: CAWTDLREQYF. Looking up the rest from reference TRBV30 and TRBJ2-5 gives the full variable domain: SQTIHQWPATLVQPVGSPLSLECTVEGTSNPNLYWYRQAAGRGLQLLFYSVGIGQISSEVPQNLSASRPQDRQFILSSKKLLLSDSGFYLCAWTDLREQYFGPGTRLLVL.

This clone was observed a single time. The rearrangement links TRBV7-2 to TRBJ2-7; D ambiguous. Germline lookup yields CDR1 SGHTA and CDR2 FQGNSA. V was shortened by 5 bases and J by 0 bases, with 14 bases between the two germline ends. This CDR3 is built from 15 residues. The CDR3: CASSAAVGSSYEQYF. In DNA, the CDR3 is TGTGCCAGCAGCGCCGCGGTCGGAAGCTCCTACGAGCAGTACTTC.

The chain employs TRBV19 and TRBJ2-4; perhaps TRBD2 as D (7 bases). The CDR3 is made up of 12 amino acids. V was cut by 5 bases and J by 12 bases, with 14 bases left in between. CDR1 and CDR2 (germline): LNHDA, SQIVND (reference sequence). CDR3: CASSFAGAGQYF. CDR3 nucleotides: TGTGCCAGTAGTTTTGCGGGGGCTGGTCAGTACTTC.